This T cell receptor (beta chain) was sequenced in a study of blood T cell repertoires in COVID-19. For the study at large: PBMCs, B-cell-depleted T cells, or T cells provided the cDNA or gDNA that made up the material.

It was during active infection that Seattle patients were enrolled and then longitudinally followed. Original handling: Counts of nucleated cells, estimated from reference gene primer amplification, were obtained. Sequenced by immunoSEQ multiplex PCR; TCRdb stores in-frame clones only, minus some. V and J calls and clone size are copied from that table; D and trimming were computed from the DNA. The repertoire consists of just under 350,000 clones, with more than 70% occurring once and the leading ten covering 7% to 8%. There are 15 residues in the CDR3. Germline CDR1 is MNHNY and CDR2 is SVGAGI (reference sequence). V lost 4 bases, J lost 1 base, and 6 bases stayed unmatched.

The sequence derives from an older woman with COVID-19, enrolled during active disease. V usage is TRBV6-6 and J usage is TRBJ2-7; 8 nucleotides match TRBD2. The sample comprised peripheral blood. The CDR3: CASSLTGGTSYEQYF. The CDR3, as DNA: TGTGCCAGCAGTTTGACGGGGGGGACTTCCTACGAGCAGTACTTC.